Listed here is a single TCR beta chain. This specimen comes from a study of blood T cell repertoires in COVID-19. Germline V gene data show CDR1 as LGHDT and CDR2 as YNNKEL (reference sequence). V lost 0 bases to trimming and J lost 6 bases; unmatched junction nucleotides: 8. This CDR3 has 17 amino acids. Measured with immunoSEQ multiplex PCR; TCRdb has only the in-frame clones, and not every one. The sample includes 130,000 to 150,000 clones, approximately 81% of them seen just once. The V and J genes are TRBV3-1 (or the pseudogene TRBV3-2) and TRBJ2-3; 11 positions match TRBD2. The TCR originated in a human donor in a cohort sampled during active COVID-19. Material: peripheral blood. CDR3: CASSQEVLAGGGDTQYF. DNA for the CDR3: TGTGCCAGCAGCCAAGAGGTCCTAGCGGGGGGTGGTGATACGCAGTATTTT.